What follows are 8 T cell receptor beta chains derived from one specimen sequenced in a study of cytomegalovirus exposure and HLA in healthy donors. Primers included in the PCR were 60 Vbeta and 13 Jbeta primers. This table comes from immunoSEQ multiplex PCR, and its TCRdb copy is limited to in-frame clones, with some not included. This sample has about 110,000 clones, with around 83% found just once. Material: PBMCs. Every receptor here comes from a woman aged 55-70 years in good health and CMV-seropositive.

J is TRBJ2-7 and V is TRBV28, with D possibly TRBD1 on 5 matching bases. The CDR3 covers 15 residues. The ends were cut back, 5 bases at V and 1 base at J, with 15 bases in the middle. Germline V gene data show CDR1 as MDHEN and CDR2 as SYDVKM. DNA for the CDR3: TGTGCCAGCAGTCCCTATAGGGGTCTGTCCTACGAGCAGTACTTC. It translates to CASSPYRGLSYEQYF.

The chain carries TRBV28 and TRBJ1-1; no clear D gene. Germline V CDR1 and CDR2: MDHEN, SYDVKM. Trimming pared 3 bases from V and 0 bases from J, leaving 11 bases between. The CDR3 consists of 15 residues. In DNA, the CDR3 is TGTGCCAGCAGTTTCCCTCCCTCTTTGAACACTGAAGCTTTCTTT. Protein sequence: CASSFPPSLNTEAFF.

The rearrangement joins TRBV7-3 to TRBJ2-3; D possibly corresponds to TRBD2 (5 bases). The V end was cut by 5 bases, the J end by 7 bases, with 13 bases between. This CDR3 has 13 residues. CDR1 and CDR2 from the germline V gene are SGHTA and FQGTGA. DNA of the CDR3: TGTGCCAGCAGCCCCCCGAGGGCAAATACGCAGTATTTT. Protein product: CASSPPRANTQYF.

This chain connects TRBV2 to TRBJ2-1; 8 bases line up with TRBD2. Germline assignment: CDR1 SNHLY and CDR2 FYNNEI. The V and J ends lost 10 bases and 2 bases, in that order; junction bases with no gene match: 4. The CDR3 spans 13 residues. CDR3 DNA: TGTGCCACTACTAGCGGACCCTACAATGAGCAGTTCTTC. Amino acid sequence: CATTSGPYNEQFF.

The CDR3 reads CASSDTSIVTIYF. CDR3 nucleotides: TGTGCCAGCAGTGACACCAGTATCGTCACCATATATTTT. The chain employs TRBV25-1 and TRBJ1-3; D remains unclear. Trimming removed 3 bases from V and 9 bases from J, with 12 bases in between. CDR3 size: 13 residues. Looked up from germline, CDR1 is MGHDK and CDR2 is SYGVNS.

This clone was detected once. The chain recombines TRBV5-1 with TRBJ2-3, with 10 bases matching TRBD2. V lost 7 bases, J lost 4 bases, and 6 bases stayed unmatched. This CDR3 is 14 amino acids long. Germline V CDR1 and CDR2: SGHRS, YFSETQ. This chain's CDR3 is CASLLAGWPDTQYF. In DNA form, the CDR3 reads TGCGCCAGCTTACTAGCGGGATGGCCAGATACGCAGTATTTT.

The genes are TRBV27 and TRBJ2-1; D might be TRBD2 (6 bases). The CDR3 is 12 amino acids. Per the germline V gene, CDR1 is MNHEY and CDR2 is SMNVEV (reference sequence). Trimming removed 2 bases from V and 9 bases from J, with 8 bases in between. CDR3 sequence (DNA): TGTGCCAGCAGTTTAAGGGGAGGTGAGCAGTTCTTC. Translating it yields CASSLRGGEQFF.

The rearrangement joins TRBV5-1 to TRBJ1-4; weak D call: TRBD1 (5 bases). V gave up 0 bases and J gave up 5 bases, with 14 bases separating them. Germline lookup yields CDR1 SGHRS and CDR2 YFSETQ. This CDR3 is built from 16 residues. CDR3 sequence (DNA): TGCGCCAGCAGCTTGGCACTGGGCCGGGGGAATGAAAAACTGTTTTTT. It encodes CASSLALGRGNEKLFF.